Sequencing of this T cell receptor beta chain was carried out in a study of spatial heterogeneity in lung cancer (dated by TCRdb to between 2018 and 2021). Turning to the overall study: Beta-chain transcripts were consistently detected in greater numbers than alpha-chain transcripts, which likely reflects a higher abundance of beta-chain transcripts. At surgery, both alpha and beta chains were TCR-sequenced in under 250 tumor regions, about 61 matched nontumor lung samples and a few dozen PBMC samples. TCR repertoire features were related to nonsynonymous mutation counts determined by whole-exome sequencing of tumor tissue. TCR alpha and beta repertoires were quantitatively compared across multiple tumor regions, matched nontumor lung and blood in non-small cell lung cancer. In the raw uncorrected reads, each unique combination of TCR and UMI appeared on average more than ten times.

The meaning of the sample's time point label: sample taken at primary tumor resection. The donors were 72 patients from the lung TRACERx cohort who had early-stage, untreated non-small cell lung cancer. Without any cell sorting, TCR sequencing was performed on whole RNA extracted either from tumor and nontumor lung tissue or from cryopreserved PBMC samples. Only patients for whom sufficient RNA was available from at least two tumor regions were selected for TCR sequencing. Before selection, tumor and adjacent nontumor lung specimens were reviewed by a lung pathologist. What the research found in general, with its limitations: Additional single-cell paired TCR alpha and beta sequencing was considered necessary to confirm, at a functional level, the hypothesis that regional TCRs recognize regional mutations.

In the germline V gene (reference sequence), CDR1 corresponds to MNHNY and CDR2 to SVGAGI. V and J are trimmed by 5 bases and 1 base, and the gene matches miss 6 bases of the junction. The CDR3 starts with the cysteine, ends with the phenylalanine, and has 16 residues. This entry keeps only the CDR3 DNA: 48 bases, framed from base 1. Within its sample, this clonotype is medium-sized (0.01 to 0.1%). Its target antigen remains unknown. Per-nucleotide qualities are absent, and no much larger clonotype sits a single base away. The library came from 5' RACE. TCRdb names NextSeq 500 as the instrument used. In the TCR library protocol, a unique molecular identifier was attached to each TCR cDNA molecule so that PCR and sequencing errors could be corrected. Per the source publication's procedure: TCR identification, UMI-based error correction and CDR3 extraction were all carried out with Decombinator tools. TCRs above a frequency of 2 per 1,000, corresponding to the top 1% of the tumor frequency distribution, were defined as expanded. Renyi diversity was computed with the R vegan package after each repertoire had been subsampled 100 times to 5,000 TCRs. CDR3 similarity networks were built from amino acid triplet string-kernel similarity, with CDR3s being connected when pairwise similarity was above 0.82. TCRdb cleaned the public reads at Q25 with fastp, built clones with MiXCR and kept in-frame beta chains. Records with the same CDR3 protein are collapsed into one entry carrying the most frequent genes and DNA. The V and J calls were determined by TCRdb, not by the authors. The sample yields a few thousand distinct CDR3 sequences; over 7.5% were counted once. The ten largest clonotypes hold roughly 20% of the sample.

The sequence links TRBV6-6 to TRBJ2-2, with 8 central nucleotides matching TRBD1. The sample in question was normal lung tissue next to the tumor, obtained at surgery. The TCR comes from a female donor with early-stage non-small cell lung cancer. This receptor has the CDR3 CASSMDRVGNTGELFF. The DNA reads as follows: TGTGCCAGCAGTATGGACAGGGTAGGGAACACCGGGGAGCTGTTTTTT.